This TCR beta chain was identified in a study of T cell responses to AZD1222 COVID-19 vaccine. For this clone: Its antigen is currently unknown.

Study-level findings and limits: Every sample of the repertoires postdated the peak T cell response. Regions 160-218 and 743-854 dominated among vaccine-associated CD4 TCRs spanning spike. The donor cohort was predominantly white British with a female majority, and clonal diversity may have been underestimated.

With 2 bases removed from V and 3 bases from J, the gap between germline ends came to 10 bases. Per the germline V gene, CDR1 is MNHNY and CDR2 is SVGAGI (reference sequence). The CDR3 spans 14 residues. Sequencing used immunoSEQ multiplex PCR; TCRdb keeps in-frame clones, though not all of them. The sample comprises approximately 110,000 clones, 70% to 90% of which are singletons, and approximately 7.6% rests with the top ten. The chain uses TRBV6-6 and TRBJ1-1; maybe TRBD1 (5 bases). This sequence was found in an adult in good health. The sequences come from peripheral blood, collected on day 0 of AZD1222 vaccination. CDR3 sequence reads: CASSYGQGHTEAFF. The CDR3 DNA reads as TGTGCCAGCAGTTACGGGCAGGGTCACACTGAAGCTTTCTTT.